This T cell receptor (beta chain) was identified during a study of CD8 T cells in Susac syndrome. Trimming took 7 bases from V and 4 from J, leaving 11 bases between them. This CDR3 region has 12 residues. Germline V lookup: CDR1 MNHEY, CDR2 SMNVEV (reference sequence). While CD8+ and CD4+ T cells were isolated negatively, TEMRA cells were enriched by FACS. With random hexamers, reverse transcription was performed on about 0.5 to 1 ug of RNA. TCRdb fed the immunoSEQ multiplex PCR reads into MiXCR, producing one record per CDR3 protein. The sample records 85,000 to 120,000 distinct CDR3 sequences, roughly 95% being singletons.

The TCR comes from a human donor with Susac syndrome. Sequencing used CD8+ T cells from PBMCs. V gene TRBV27 combines with J gene TRBJ2-7; tentatively, D is TRBD1 (6 bases). The CDR3 spells CASTDRNYEQYF. In DNA form, the CDR3 reads TGTGCCAGCACCGACAGGAATTACGAGCAGTACTTC.